This passage covers 5 T cell receptor beta chains from one sample sequenced in a study of T cell responses to AZD1222 COVID-19 vaccine. The assay was immunoSEQ multiplex PCR, and TCRdb's table has in-frame clones only and misses some. The sample consists of about 140,000 clones, approximately 92% of them appearing once. The source was peripheral blood, collected on day 0 of AZD1222 vaccination. Receptors were obtained from an adult in good health.

The chain joins TRBV19 to TRBJ1-6, with a possible D match to TRBD1 (6 bases). Germline values: CDR1 LNHDA, CDR2 SQIVND (reference sequence). V was clipped by 6 bases and J by 8 bases, with 17 bases between them. The length of the CDR3 is 15 residues. This CDR3 reads CASSPTGMVDSPLHF. The CDR3 bases are TGTGCCAGTAGCCCAACAGGGATGGTGGATTCACCCCTCCACTTT.

J is TRBJ2-1 and V is TRBV24-1, with D possibly being TRBD2 (7 bases). The CDR3 length is 15 residues. The germline gives CDR1 KGHDR, CDR2 SFDVKD. Trimming took off 11 bases at V and 3 bases at J, with 19 bases between the two ends. CDR3 region: CASEKGGQNYNEQFF. The CDR3 DNA reads TGTGCCAGCGAAAAGGGGGGGCAAAACTACAATGAGCAGTTCTTC.

The chain employs TRBV29-1 and TRBJ2-1, with 8 nucleotides matching TRBD2. This CDR3 is built from 12 residues. Trimming cost V 8 bases and J 7 bases; bases outside gene matches: 7. Germline V gene lookup returns CDR1 SQVTM and CDR2 ANQGSEA. The CDR3 spells CSHGRGRNEQFF. Here the CDR3 DNA reads TGCAGCCACGGGAGGGGGAGAAATGAGCAGTTCTTC.

The chain combines TRBV3-1 (or the pseudogene TRBV3-2) with TRBJ2-1, with a possible D match to TRBD2 (6 bases). The CDR3 is made up of 15 amino acids. V gave up 1 base and J gave up 2 bases, with 9 bases separating them. Germline CDR1 and CDR2: LGHDT and YNNKEL (reference sequence). CDR3 loop: CASSQVRRAYNEQFF. For the CDR3, the DNA is TGTGCCAGCAGCCAAGTTCGGAGGGCCTACAATGAGCAGTTCTTC.

The DNA of the CDR3 is TGCGCCAGCAGCGAGGACAACTATGGCTACACCTTC. It specifies CASSEDNYGYTF. The chain combines TRBV5-1 with TRBJ1-2; D remains ambiguous. CDR3 length: 12 amino acids. Germline loops: CDR1 SGHRS, CDR2 YFSETQ. Trimming shortened V by 4 bases and J by 2 bases, and 6 bases separated the two germline ends.